This TCR beta chain emerged from a study of cytotoxic CD8 clonotypes in ibrutinib-treated CLL. As for the study in general: Among responders, around 25 were partial and 2 complete; after median approximately 62 months, around 15 stayed remitted and roughly 12 progressed. Study results and limitations: Lymph node repertoires were not studied, and sampling times were unmatched. A rise in clonality was seen at ibrutinib response, and a fall back toward baseline was seen at progression. Measured clonality at baseline was greater than in age-matched healthy donors and tracked with circulating CD8+ T-cell counts.

V trimming: 2 bases; J trimming: 4 bases; junction bases outside the gene matches: 10. The CDR3 spans 17 residues. The V gene's germline CDR1 is SGHAT and CDR2 FQDESV (reference sequence). Produced via immunoSEQ multiplex PCR; TCRdb's table is partial and in-frame only. The repertoire has 140,000 or so clones, about 80% of them found once; the top ten carry around 13%. Notes on this clone: The antigen remains unidentified.

The specimen was PBMCs, collected after 12 months of ibrutinib treatment. The genes are TRBV11-1 and TRBJ2-2, with 7 bases matching TRBD2. The origin of this receptor is a human donor with chronic lymphocytic leukemia. The CDR3 DNA follows: TGTGCCAGCAGCTTACTCCCCGGGAGGAGGTTCACCGGGGAGCTGTTTTTT. Residues: CASSLLPGRRFTGELFF.